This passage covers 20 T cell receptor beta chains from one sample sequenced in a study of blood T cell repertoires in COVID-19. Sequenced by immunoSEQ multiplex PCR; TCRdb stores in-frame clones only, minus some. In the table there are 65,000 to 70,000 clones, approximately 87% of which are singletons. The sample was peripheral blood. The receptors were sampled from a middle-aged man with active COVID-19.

The CDR3 region is CASSVEPSDSYEQYF. Here the CDR3 DNA reads TGTGCCAGCAGCGTAGAGCCTAGCGACTCCTACGAGCAGTACTTC. The chain has TRBV9 and TRBJ2-7; TRBD2 is a possible D gene (6 bases). The V end was cut by 0 bases, the J end by 0 bases, with 10 bases between. Germline V CDR1 and CDR2: SGDLS, YYNGEE. The CDR3 runs to 15 residues.

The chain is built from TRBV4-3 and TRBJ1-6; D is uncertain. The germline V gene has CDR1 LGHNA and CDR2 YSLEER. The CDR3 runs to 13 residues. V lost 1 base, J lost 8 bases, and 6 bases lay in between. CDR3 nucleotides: TGCGCCAGCAGCCAAGCGTCAGATTCACCCCTCCACTTT. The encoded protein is CASSQASDSPLHF.

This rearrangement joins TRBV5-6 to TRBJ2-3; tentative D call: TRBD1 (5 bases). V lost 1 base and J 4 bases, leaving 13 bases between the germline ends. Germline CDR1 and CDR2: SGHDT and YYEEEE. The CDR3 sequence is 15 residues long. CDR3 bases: TGTGCCAGCAGCTTGACGTCAGGGATCCCAGATACGCAGTATTTT. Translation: CASSLTSGIPDTQYF. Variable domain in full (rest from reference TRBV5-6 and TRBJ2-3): DAGVTQSPTHLIKTRGQQVTLRCSPKSGHDTVSWYQQALGQGPQFIFQYYEEEERQRGNFPDRFSGHQFPNYSSELNVNALLLGDSALYLCASSLTSGIPDTQYFGPGTRLTVL.

Here the CDR3 DNA reads TGTGCCAGCAGTGATTTAGGTAGCGGGAGGGAGTATGAGCAGTTCTTC. Translating it yields CASSDLGSGREYEQFF. The J gene is TRBJ2-1, the V gene TRBV25-1; TRBD2 aligns across 11 bases. CDR3 length equals 16 residues. The ends lost 3 bases at V and 8 bases at J; junction bases unmatched: 9. From germline, CDR1 is MGHDK and CDR2 SYGVNS.

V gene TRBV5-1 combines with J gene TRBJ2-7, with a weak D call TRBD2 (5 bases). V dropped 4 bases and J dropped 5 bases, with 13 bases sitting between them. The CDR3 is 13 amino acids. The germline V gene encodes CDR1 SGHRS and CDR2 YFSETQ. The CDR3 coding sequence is TGCGCCAGCAGCATAGAGATGGGAGACGAGCAGTACTTC. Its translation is CASSIEMGDEQYF.

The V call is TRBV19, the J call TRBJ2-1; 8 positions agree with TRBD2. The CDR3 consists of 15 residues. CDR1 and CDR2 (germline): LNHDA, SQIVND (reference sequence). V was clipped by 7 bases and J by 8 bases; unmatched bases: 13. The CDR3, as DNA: TGTGCCAGTAAAACGGGAGGGCCTACAGGCGATGAGCAGTTCTTC. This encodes CASKTGGPTGDEQFF.

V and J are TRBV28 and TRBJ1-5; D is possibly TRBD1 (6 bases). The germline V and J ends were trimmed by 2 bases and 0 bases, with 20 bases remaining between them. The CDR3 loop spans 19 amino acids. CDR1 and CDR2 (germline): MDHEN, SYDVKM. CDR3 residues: CASSLVPRGRGYSNQPQHF. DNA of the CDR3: TGTGCCAGCAGTTTAGTACCTCGGGGCAGGGGATATAGCAATCAGCCCCAGCATTTT.

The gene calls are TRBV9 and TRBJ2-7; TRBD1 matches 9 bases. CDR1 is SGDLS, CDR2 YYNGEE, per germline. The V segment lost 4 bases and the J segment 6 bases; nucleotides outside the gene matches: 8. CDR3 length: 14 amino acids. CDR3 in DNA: TGTGCCAGCAGCATATTGGGACAGGGAAGCGAGCAGTACTTC. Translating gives CASSILGQGSEQYF.

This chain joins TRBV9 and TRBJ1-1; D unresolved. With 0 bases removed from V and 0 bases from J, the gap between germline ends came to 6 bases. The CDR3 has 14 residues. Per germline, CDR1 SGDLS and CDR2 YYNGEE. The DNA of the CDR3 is TGTGCCAGCAGCGTAGGGCGGATGAACACTGAAGCTTTCTTT. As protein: CASSVGRMNTEAFF.

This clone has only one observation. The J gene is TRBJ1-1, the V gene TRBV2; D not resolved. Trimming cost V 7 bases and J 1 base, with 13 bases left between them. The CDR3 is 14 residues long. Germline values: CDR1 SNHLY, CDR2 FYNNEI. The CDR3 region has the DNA TGTGCCAGCACCCAACTGGTCCAGAACACTGAAGCTTTCTTT. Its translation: CASTQLVQNTEAFF.

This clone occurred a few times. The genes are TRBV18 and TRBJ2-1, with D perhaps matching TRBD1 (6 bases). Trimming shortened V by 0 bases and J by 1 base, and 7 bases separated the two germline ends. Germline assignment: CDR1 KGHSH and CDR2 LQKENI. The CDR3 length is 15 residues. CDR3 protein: CASSPPTGSYNEQFF. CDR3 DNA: TGTGCCAGCTCACCACCCACAGGGTCCTACAATGAGCAGTTCTTC.

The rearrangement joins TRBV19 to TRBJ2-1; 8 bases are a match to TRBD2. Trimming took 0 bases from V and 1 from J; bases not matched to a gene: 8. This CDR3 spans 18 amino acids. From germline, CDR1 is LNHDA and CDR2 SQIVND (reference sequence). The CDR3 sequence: CASSIDGAGAGSYNEQFF. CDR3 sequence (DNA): TGTGCCAGTAGTATAGATGGAGCGGGAGCGGGATCCTACAATGAGCAGTTCTTC.

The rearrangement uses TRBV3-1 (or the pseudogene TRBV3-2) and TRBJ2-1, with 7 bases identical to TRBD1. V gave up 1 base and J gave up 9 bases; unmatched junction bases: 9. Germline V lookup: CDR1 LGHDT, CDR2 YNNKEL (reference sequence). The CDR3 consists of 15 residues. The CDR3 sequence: CASSQVRGGRPEQFF. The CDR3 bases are TGTGCCAGCAGCCAAGTAAGAGGGGGCCGTCCTGAGCAGTTCTTC.

Here the CDR3 reads CASSYGTSGSNEQFF. The CDR3 region has the DNA TGTGCCAGCAGCTACGGGACTAGCGGGAGTAATGAGCAGTTCTTC. J is TRBJ2-1 and V is TRBV7-3; 14 bases map to TRBD2. The J segment lost 7 bases and the V segment lost 4 bases, leaving 3 bases of the junction unmatched. The germline V gene has CDR1 SGHTA and CDR2 FQGTGA. The CDR3 loop spans 15 amino acids.

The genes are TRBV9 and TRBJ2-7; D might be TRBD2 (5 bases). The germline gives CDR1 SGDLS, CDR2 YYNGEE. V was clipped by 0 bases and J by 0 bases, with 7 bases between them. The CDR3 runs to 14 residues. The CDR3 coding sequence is TGTGCCAGCAGCGTAGTGGGGAGCTCCTACGAGCAGTACTTC. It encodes CASSVVGSSYEQYF.

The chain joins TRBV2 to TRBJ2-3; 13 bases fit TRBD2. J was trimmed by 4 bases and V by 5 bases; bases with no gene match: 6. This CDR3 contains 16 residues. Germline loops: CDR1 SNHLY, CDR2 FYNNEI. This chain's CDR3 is CASSPRTSGSSDTQYF. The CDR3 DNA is TGTGCCAGCAGTCCGAGGACTAGCGGGAGTTCAGATACGCAGTATTTT.

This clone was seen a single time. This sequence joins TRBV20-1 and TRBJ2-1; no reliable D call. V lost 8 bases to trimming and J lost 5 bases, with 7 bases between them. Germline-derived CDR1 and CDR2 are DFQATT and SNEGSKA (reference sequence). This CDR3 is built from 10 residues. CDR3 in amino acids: CSPYNNEQFF. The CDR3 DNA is TGCAGTCCATACAACAATGAGCAGTTCTTC.

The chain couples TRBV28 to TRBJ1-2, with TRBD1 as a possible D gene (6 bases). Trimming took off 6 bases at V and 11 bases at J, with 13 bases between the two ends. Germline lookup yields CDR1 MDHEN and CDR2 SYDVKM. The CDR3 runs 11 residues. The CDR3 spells CASRLRTEYTF. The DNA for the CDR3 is TGTGCCAGCAGACTTAGGACAGAATACACCTTC.

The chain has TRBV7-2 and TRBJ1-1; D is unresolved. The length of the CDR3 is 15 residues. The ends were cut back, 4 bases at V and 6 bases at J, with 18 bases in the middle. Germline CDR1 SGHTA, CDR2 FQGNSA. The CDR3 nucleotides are TGTGCCAGCAGCTCCCCCCCGGGGATGCCGGCTGAAGCTTTCTTT. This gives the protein CASSSPPGMPAEAFF. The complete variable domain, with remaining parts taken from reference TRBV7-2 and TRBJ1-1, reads GAGVSQSPSNKVTEKGKDVELRCDPISGHTALYWYRQSLGQGLEFLIYFQGNSAPDKSGLPSDRFSAERTGGSVSTLTIQRTQQEDSAVYLCASSSPPGMPAEAFFGQGTRLTVV.

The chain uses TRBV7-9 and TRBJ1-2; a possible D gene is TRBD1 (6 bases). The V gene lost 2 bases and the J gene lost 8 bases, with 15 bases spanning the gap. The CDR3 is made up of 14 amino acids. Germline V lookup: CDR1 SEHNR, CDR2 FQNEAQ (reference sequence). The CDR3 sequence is CASSLRQDRGGYTF. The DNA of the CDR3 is TGTGCCAGCAGCTTAAGACAGGATAGGGGGGGCTACACCTTC.